One and the same sample provided the 12 T cell receptor beta chains below, sequenced in a study of regulatory T cells in long-lasting Graves disease. According to the study, TCR beta libraries were built with iRepertoire HTBI primers and CDR3-region Arm-PCR. TCRdb re-derived calls from the multiplex PCR reads in MiXCR, one entry per CDR3 protein. The data hold approximately 690,000 distinct CDR3 sequences, with 30% observed a single time. Time point here: persistent/refractory GD, antithyroid drugs over 5 years with positive TRAb. Scientists built the TCR library using RNA that was extracted from PBMCs. Sequencing was performed on peripheral blood mononuclear cells (PBMCs), taken when the disease was refractory, from a patient treated with antithyroid drugs. The origin of the receptors is a female donor with Graves disease.

The sample holds a few counts of this clonotype. This rearrangement joins TRBV4-1 to TRBJ1-1; D is unclear. CDR3 length: 16 residues. Germline V gene data show CDR1 as MGHRA and CDR2 as YSYEKL. V was shortened by 0 bases and J by 0 bases, with 11 bases between the two germline ends. This CDR3 is CASSQEVPKLNTEAFF. CDR3 DNA: TGCGCCAGCAGCCAAGAAGTCCCAAAGCTGAACACTGAAGCTTTCTTT.

Note on this clonotype: A read error may explain this, as a much larger clone is one base away. The J gene is TRBJ2-7, the V gene TRBV12-3 or TRBV12-4; D is possibly TRBD1 (5 bases). The CDR3 extends over 14 amino acids. CDR3 sequence: CAGSSTARVREQYF. CDR3 coding DNA: TGTGCCGGCAGTTCCACCGCCAGGGTTCGCGAGCAGTACTTC.

As for this clonotype: Since a much larger clone is just one base distant, this may be a read error. The chain links TRBV5-1 to TRBJ1-1; the D gene is possibly TRBD1 (6 bases). This CDR3 has 13 residues. Germline CDR1 and CDR2: SGHRS and YFSETQ. Trimming took off 3 bases at V and 4 bases at J, with 10 bases between the two ends. The CDR3 DNA follows: TGCGCCAGCAGCTCACAGGGACCCACTGAAGCTTTCTTT. Amino acid sequence: CASSSQGPTEAFF.

About this clonotype: Sequence at one end of the junction differs from germline and may be a read error. The CDR3, as DNA: TGTGCCAGCGCAGGGGGGTCTCAGCCCCGGCATTTT. This gives the protein CASAGGSQPRHF. This chain connects TRBV28 to TRBJ1-5; 7 bases match TRBD1. CDR3 size: 12 residues. CDR1 and CDR2 from the germline V gene are MDHEN and SYDVKM.

This clonotype was counted at least ten times. This sequence joins TRBV12-5 and TRBJ2-7; D is ambiguous. Per the germline V gene, CDR1 is LGHNT and CDR2 is FRNRAP. V shed 6 bases and J shed 0 bases, with 9 bases lying between them. The CDR3 runs 13 residues. This CDR3 reads CASGQGNSYEQYF. Here the CDR3 DNA reads TGTGCTAGTGGCCAAGGTAACTCCTACGAGCAGTACTTC.

V and J are TRBV30 and TRBJ1-2, with 7 bases matching TRBD1. The CDR3 totals 13 residues. Germline V CDR1 and CDR2: GTSNPN, SVGIG (reference sequence). Germline trimming cut 2 bases from V and 5 bases from J; bases unmatched to any gene: 5. CDR3 nucleotides: TGTGCCTGGAGTCCCCCGGGACAGTATGGCTACACCTTC. This sequence encodes CAWSPPGQYGYTF.

This clonotype has a handful of counts. The chain carries TRBV20-1 and TRBJ2-3; D perhaps matches TRBD2 (6 bases). The V end was cut by 3 bases, the J end by 1 base, with 8 bases between. Germline CDR1 DFQATT, CDR2 SNEGSKA (reference sequence). The CDR3 has 13 residues. The CDR3 coding sequence is TGCAGTGCTAGGCGGGGAGGCACAGATACGCAGTATTTT. Amino acids: CSARRGGTDTQYF.

This clonotype was picked up many times. This chain joins TRBV28 and TRBJ1-5; 7 positions match TRBD1. This CDR3 is built from 16 residues. V was pared by 5 bases and J by 0 bases, with 7 bases of the junction left unmatched. Germline CDR1 reads MDHEN; CDR2 reads SYDVKM. The CDR3 here is CASSKRTGFSNQPQHF. CDR3 coding DNA: TGTGCCAGCAGTAAACGGACAGGATTTAGCAATCAGCCCCAGCATTTT.

This clonotype was detected only a few times. This sequence joins TRBV29-1 and TRBJ1-2; 8 bases agree with TRBD1. Trimming at V came to 5 bases and at J to 7 bases, leaving 9 bases not matched to a gene. The germline V gene encodes CDR1 SQVTM and CDR2 ANQGSEA. The CDR3 covers 13 residues. CDR3 coding DNA: TGCAGCGTTAACTGGGCAGGGGGCTCTGGCTACACCTTC. Its translation is CSVNWAGGSGYTF.

This clonotype has just a few counts. The CDR3 DNA is TGTGCCAGCAGGACAACAGAGTCCAATCAGCCCCAGCATTTT. This translates into CASRTTESNQPQHF. The rearrangement links TRBV12-3 or TRBV12-4 to TRBJ1-5; D uncertain. V dropped 6 bases and J dropped 3 bases, with 12 bases sitting between them. The CDR3 is 14 residues long.

This clonotype has ten or more counts. The chain employs TRBV5-1 and TRBJ2-2; perhaps D is TRBD1 or TRBD2 (5 bases each). The ends were cut back, 1 base at V and 4 bases at J, with 11 bases in the middle. The CDR3 has 15 amino acids. Germline V gene sequence: CDR1 SGHRS, CDR2 YFSETQ. The DNA of the CDR3 is TGCGCCAGCAGCTTGCGCGAAGGGACCACCGGGGAGCTGTTTTTT. It translates to CASSLREGTTGELFF.

In this sample, this clonotype turned up a few times. The chain uses TRBV2 and TRBJ1-3; D is undetermined. CDR1 and CDR2 (germline): SNHLY, FYNNEI. The V gene lost 5 bases and the J gene lost 0 bases, with 11 bases spanning the gap. The CDR3 runs to 15 residues. The CDR3 region is CASSTDAASGNTIYF. DNA for the CDR3: TGTGCCAGCAGTACGGACGCGGCCTCTGGAAACACCATATATTTT.